This TCR beta chain was sequenced for a study of cytotoxic CD8 clonotypes in ibrutinib-treated CLL. In the case of this clone: Its antigen is as yet unknown.

Germline CDR1 is SNHLY and CDR2 is FYNNEI. The length of the CDR3 is 12 residues. V dropped 6 bases and J dropped 8 bases, with 13 bases sitting between them. Here immunoSEQ multiplex PCR was the method, and the copy in TCRdb shows in-frame clones only, minus some. The sample carries about 150,000 clones, approximately 80% recorded once. Study-level findings and limits: Contraction or stability on treatment was seen for public clonotypes, which were uncommon. The study found clonality rose at ibrutinib response, then fell toward baseline at progression.

The source material was PBMCs, sampled after 12 months of ibrutinib treatment. The chain has TRBV2 and TRBJ1-2, with D perhaps matching TRBD1 (5 bases). The TCR originated in a human donor with chronic lymphocytic leukemia. As DNA, the CDR3 is TGTGCCAGCAGAGGACACCCTTGGGGCTACACCTTC. Translated, it gives CASRGHPWGYTF.